The rows below give T cell receptor beta chains drawn from one sample of a study of cytomegalovirus exposure and HLA in healthy donors. Sequencing used immunoSEQ multiplex PCR; TCRdb keeps in-frame clones, though not all of them. The profile covers tens of thousands of clones, with about three quarters appearing a single time and around 3.1% taken by the ten largest. The sequencing input was PBMCs. These receptor sequences come from a man aged 18 to 30 in good health and CMV-seronegative. CDR3s leave out the opening cysteine and the closing phenylalanine or tryptophan.

v_gene: TRBV4-2
j_gene: TRBJ2-7
len: 13
CDR3aa: ASSQEVRAGYEQY

v_gene: TRBV6-5
j_gene: TRBJ1-1
len: 13
CDR3aa: ASSYSFQVDTEAF

v_gene: TRBV2
j_gene: TRBJ1-2
len: 13
CDR3aa: ASSEVMGLQGGYT

v_gene: TRBV2
j_gene: TRBJ2-7
len: 16
CDR3aa: ASRLRLAGIRPPYEQY

v_gene: TRBV10-3
j_gene: TRBJ2-5
len: 11
CDR3aa: AISEPREETQY

v_gene: TRBV28
j_gene: TRBJ1-1
len: 13
CDR3aa: ASSLGRLRDPEAF

v_gene: TRBV28
j_gene: TRBJ1-2
len: 14
CDR3aa: ASNQQGAFGNYGYT

v_gene: TRBV11-2
j_gene: TRBJ2-7
len: 12
CDR3aa: ASSLSQLVYEQY

v_gene: TRBV6-1
j_gene: TRBJ2-1
len: 13
CDR3aa: ASTSLRSRGNEQF

v_gene: TRBV11-3
j_gene: TRBJ2-7
len: 12
CDR3aa: ASSSGPGSYEQY

v_gene: TRBV7-9
j_gene: TRBJ2-3
len: 13
CDR3aa: ASSTTSGRIDTQY

v_gene: TRBV28
j_gene: TRBJ1-1
len: 14
CDR3aa: ASRPLPGLTNTEAF

v_gene: TRBV30
j_gene: TRBJ2-1
len: 13
CDR3aa: AWSTTQRSGDEQF

v_gene: TRBV6-1
j_gene: TRBJ2-7
len: 13
CDR3aa: ASLYRGILPYEQY

v_gene: TRBV28
j_gene: TRBJ1-2
len: 12
CDR3aa: ASSFPSTGYGYT

v_gene: TRBV29-1
j_gene: TRBJ1-3
len: 11
CDR3aa: SVVGRAGNTIY

v_gene: TRBV6-5
j_gene: TRBJ2-1
len: 13
CDR3aa: ASSLSTSVYNEQF

v_gene: TRBV29-1
j_gene: TRBJ1-1
len: 11
CDR3aa: SETRGVNTEAF

v_gene: TRBV7-6
j_gene: TRBJ1-1
len: 11
CDR3aa: ASSSSGQSEAF

v_gene: TRBV18
j_gene: TRBJ1-6
len: 14
CDR3aa: ASSPSAGGINSPLH

v_gene: TRBV5-1
j_gene: TRBJ2-5
len: 13
CDR3aa: ASSLGLAGQETQY

v_gene: TRBV5-1
j_gene: TRBJ1-4
len: 11
CDR3aa: ASSLDAGGKLF

v_gene: TRBV30
j_gene: TRBJ2-1
len: 13
CDR3aa: AWTSGQGTHNEQF

v_gene: TRBV5-6
j_gene: TRBJ1-2
len: 14
CDR3aa: ASRRQGSSSNYGYT

v_gene: TRBV7-2
j_gene: TRBJ2-2
len: 12
CDR3aa: ASSLVANTGELF

v_gene: TRBV28
j_gene: TRBJ1-4
len: 11
CDR3aa: ASSLSRNEKLF

v_gene: TRBV25-1
j_gene: TRBJ1-1
len: 11
CDR3aa: ASRGRMNTEAF

v_gene: TRBV29-1
j_gene: TRBJ1-2
len: 12
CDR3aa: SVEPGQNVYGYT

v_gene: TRBV29-1
j_gene: TRBJ2-2
len: 15
CDR3aa: SVEAGLAGVVTGELF

v_gene: TRBV30
j_gene: TRBJ2-1
len: 17
CDR3aa: AWSASLYYRDRDYNEQF

v_gene: TRBV6-5
j_gene: TRBJ2-5
len: 13
CDR3aa: ASSPTGYVKETQY

v_gene: TRBV7-2
j_gene: TRBJ1-3
len: 12
CDR3aa: ASSFGQPGNTIY

v_gene: TRBV6-4
j_gene: TRBJ1-2
len: 13
CDR3aa: ASSDSAGTNYGYT

v_gene: TRBV6-6
j_gene: TRBJ2-7
len: 11
CDR3aa: ASSYSSGFEQY

v_gene: TRBV29-1
j_gene: TRBJ2-7
len: 9
CDR3aa: SVEQNYEQY

v_gene: TRBV6-5
j_gene: TRBJ2-2
len: 14
CDR3aa: ASSYWGPLTDGELF

v_gene: TRBV4-1
j_gene: TRBJ2-5
len: 14
CDR3aa: ASSQGRDSYQETQY

v_gene: TRBV7-3
j_gene: TRBJ2-1
len: 12
CDR3aa: ASSLSGGNNEQF

v_gene: TRBV4-3
j_gene: TRBJ1-2
len: 13
CDR3aa: ASSQPGTGLNGYT

v_gene: TRBV7-9
j_gene: TRBJ1-4
len: 12
CDR3aa: ASTFDLGGEKLF

v_gene: TRBV9
j_gene: TRBJ2-7
len: 13
CDR3aa: ASSVAASGSHEQY

v_gene: TRBV4-1
j_gene: TRBJ1-4
len: 14
CDR3aa: ASSQDGSGLNEKLF

v_gene: TRBV6-6
j_gene: TRBJ1-2
len: 14
CDR3aa: ASSSHMGQGLAGYT

v_gene: TRBV5-6
j_gene: TRBJ2-1
len: 14
CDR3aa: ASSLAGGKTYNEQF

v_gene: TRBV2
j_gene: TRBJ2-1
len: 11
CDR3aa: ASRQGAFDEQF

v_gene: TRBV14
j_gene: TRBJ1-1
len: 11
CDR3aa: ASSQDLEGRAF

v_gene: TRBV5-1
j_gene: TRBJ2-5
len: 10
CDR3aa: ASSPTEETQY

v_gene: TRBV27
j_gene: TRBJ2-7
len: 13
CDR3aa: ASSLRQGVTYEQY

v_gene: TRBV30
j_gene: TRBJ1-5
len: 11
CDR3aa: ALGQGSRQPQH

v_gene: TRBV28
j_gene: TRBJ2-3
len: 13
CDR3aa: ASSLASGNPDTQY

v_gene: TRBV11-3
j_gene: TRBJ2-7
len: 12
CDR3aa: ASSLSGGTYEQY

v_gene: TRBV19
j_gene: TRBJ1-1
len: 11
CDR3aa: ASKDRVNTEAF